Many counts were recorded for the clone carrying this T cell receptor (beta chain). TRAV- and TRBV-specific primers primed first-strand cDNA, covering alpha and beta chains. TCRs underwent 20 PCR cycles of amplification with a constant-region primer and V-primer adapter. One entry per CDR3 protein results from TCRdb running MiXCR on the reads. This table has about 91,000 distinct CDR3 sequences, 20% to 25% appearing once. Time point described: after trial treatment. Treatment specified: LDRT plus nivolumab, ipilimumab, low-dose cyclophosphamide and aspirin (RACIN trial). V was pared by 6 bases and J by 6 bases, with 17 bases between. CDR3 length: 14 residues. The data derive from a study of low-dose radiotherapy and immunotherapy resistance in tumors.

The sequenced sample was PBMCs, obtained after low-dose radiotherapy plus immunotherapy. The receptor was derived from a female donor with ovarian cancer. The rearrangement joins TRBV12-3 or TRBV12-4 to TRBJ1-1; D is possibly TRBD1 (6 bases). CDR3 sequence reads: CASRTQDSWAEAFF. The CDR3 DNA sequence: TGTGCCAGCAGGACTCAGGACAGCTGGGCTGAAGCTTTCTTT.